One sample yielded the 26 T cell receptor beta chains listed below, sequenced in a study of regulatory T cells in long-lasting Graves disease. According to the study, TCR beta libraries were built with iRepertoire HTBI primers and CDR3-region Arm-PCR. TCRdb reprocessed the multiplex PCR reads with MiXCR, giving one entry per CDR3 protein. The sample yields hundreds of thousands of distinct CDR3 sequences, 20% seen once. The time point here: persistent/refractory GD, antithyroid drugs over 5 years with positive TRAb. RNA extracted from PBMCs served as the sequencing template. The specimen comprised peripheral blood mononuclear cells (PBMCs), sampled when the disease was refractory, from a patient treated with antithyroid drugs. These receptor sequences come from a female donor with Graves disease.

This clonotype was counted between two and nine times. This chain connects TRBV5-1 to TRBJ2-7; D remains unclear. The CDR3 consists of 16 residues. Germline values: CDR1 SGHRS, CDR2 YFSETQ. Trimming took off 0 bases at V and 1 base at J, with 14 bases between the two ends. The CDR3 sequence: CASSLDAYTKSYEQYF. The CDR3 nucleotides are TGCGCCAGCAGCTTGGATGCGTACACTAAATCCTACGAGCAGTACTTC.

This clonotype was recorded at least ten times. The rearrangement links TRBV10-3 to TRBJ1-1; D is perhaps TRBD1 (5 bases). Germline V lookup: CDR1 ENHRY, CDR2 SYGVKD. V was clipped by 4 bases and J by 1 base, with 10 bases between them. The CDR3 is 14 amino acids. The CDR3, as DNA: TGTGCCATCAGTGTGTCAGGGCCGAACACTGAAGCTTTCTTT. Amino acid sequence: CAISVSGPNTEAFF.

The CDR3 is CASSPGQGTDTQYF. CDR3 sequence (DNA): TGTGCCAGCTCACCCGGACAGGGGACAGATACGCAGTATTTT. The chain has TRBV15 and TRBJ2-3; 9 bases align to TRBD1. This CDR3 is built from 14 residues. Per the germline V gene, CDR1 is LNHNV and CDR2 is YYDKDF (reference sequence). V was clipped by 10 bases and J by 3 bases; unmatched bases: 8.

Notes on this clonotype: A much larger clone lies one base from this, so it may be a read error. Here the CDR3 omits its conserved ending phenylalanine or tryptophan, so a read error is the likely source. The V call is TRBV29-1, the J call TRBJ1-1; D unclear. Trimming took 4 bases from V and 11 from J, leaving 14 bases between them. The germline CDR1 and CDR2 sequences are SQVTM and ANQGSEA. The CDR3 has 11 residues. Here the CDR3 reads CSVVGGREAFL. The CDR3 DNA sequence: TGCAGCGTTGTAGGTGGCCGGGAGGCTTTCCTT.

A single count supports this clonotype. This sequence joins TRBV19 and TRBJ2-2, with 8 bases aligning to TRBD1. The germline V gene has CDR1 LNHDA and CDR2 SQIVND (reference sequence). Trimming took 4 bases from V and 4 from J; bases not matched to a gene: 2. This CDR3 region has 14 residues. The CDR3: CASSTGQGTGELFF. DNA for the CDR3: TGTGCCAGTAGTACCGGACAGGGCACCGGGGAGCTGTTTTTT.

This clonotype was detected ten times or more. CDR3 loop: CASSSPGHSRSGYTF. The CDR3 coding sequence is TGTGCCAGCAGTTCTCCGGGGCACAGTCGAAGTGGCTACACCTTC. The chain carries TRBV2 and TRBJ1-2, with D possibly being TRBD1 (5 bases). The V end was cut by 5 bases, the J end by 7 bases, with 20 bases between. The CDR3 is 15 amino acids. CDR1 and CDR2 (germline): SNHLY, FYNNEI.

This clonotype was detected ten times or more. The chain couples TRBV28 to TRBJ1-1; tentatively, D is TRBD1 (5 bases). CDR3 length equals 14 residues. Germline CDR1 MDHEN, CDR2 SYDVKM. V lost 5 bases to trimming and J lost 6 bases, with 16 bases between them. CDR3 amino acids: CASSPRGLGAEAFF. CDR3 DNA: TGTGCCAGCAGTCCCCGGGGCTTAGGGGCTGAAGCTTTCTTT.

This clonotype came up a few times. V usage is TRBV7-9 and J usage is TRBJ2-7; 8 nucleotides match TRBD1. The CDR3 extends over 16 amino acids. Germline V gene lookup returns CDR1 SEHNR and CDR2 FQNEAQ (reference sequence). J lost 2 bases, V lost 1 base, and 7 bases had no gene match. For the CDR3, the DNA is TGTGCCAGCAGCTTAGGCACCCGGGGACAGGCCTACGAGCAGTACTTC. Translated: CASSLGTRGQAYEQYF.

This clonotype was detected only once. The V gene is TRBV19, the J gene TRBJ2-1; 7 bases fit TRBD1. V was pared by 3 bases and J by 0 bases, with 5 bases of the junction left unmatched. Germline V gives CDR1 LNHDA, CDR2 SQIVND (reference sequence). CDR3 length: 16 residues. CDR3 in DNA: TGTGCCAGTAGTATTGGGACAGAGAGCTCCTACAATGAGCAGTTCTTC. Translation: CASSIGTESSYNEQFF.

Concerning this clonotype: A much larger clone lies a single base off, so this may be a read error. CDR3 sequence (DNA): TGTGCCTGCAGCTACAGGGAGGGGTCACCCCTCCACTTT. It codes for CACSYREGSPLHF. The chain carries TRBV12-3 or TRBV12-4 and TRBJ1-6, with D possibly TRBD1 on 6 matching bases. There are 13 residues in the CDR3.

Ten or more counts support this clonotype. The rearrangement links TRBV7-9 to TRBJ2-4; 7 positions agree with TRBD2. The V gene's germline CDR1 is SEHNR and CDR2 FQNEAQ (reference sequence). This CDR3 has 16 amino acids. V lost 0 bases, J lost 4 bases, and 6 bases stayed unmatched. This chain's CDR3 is CASSLAGGAVKNIQYF. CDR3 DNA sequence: TGTGCCAGCAGCTTAGCGGGAGGGGCGGTAAAAAACATTCAGTACTTC.

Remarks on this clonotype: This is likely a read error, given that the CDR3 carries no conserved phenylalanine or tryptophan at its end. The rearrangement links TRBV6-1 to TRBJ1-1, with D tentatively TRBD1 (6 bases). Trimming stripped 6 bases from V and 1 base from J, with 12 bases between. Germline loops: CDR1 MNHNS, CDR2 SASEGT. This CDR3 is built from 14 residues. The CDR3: CASRRVQGNTEAFS. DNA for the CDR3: TGTGCCAGCAGGAGAGTACAGGGGAACACTGAAGCTTTCTCT.

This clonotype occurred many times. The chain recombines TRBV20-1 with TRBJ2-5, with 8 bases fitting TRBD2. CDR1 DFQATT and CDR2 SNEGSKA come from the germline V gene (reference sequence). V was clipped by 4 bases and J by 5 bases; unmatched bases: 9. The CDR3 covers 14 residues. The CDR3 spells CSATAGLADETQYF. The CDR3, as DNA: TGCAGTGCTACCGCAGGACTAGCAGACGAGACCCAGTACTTC.

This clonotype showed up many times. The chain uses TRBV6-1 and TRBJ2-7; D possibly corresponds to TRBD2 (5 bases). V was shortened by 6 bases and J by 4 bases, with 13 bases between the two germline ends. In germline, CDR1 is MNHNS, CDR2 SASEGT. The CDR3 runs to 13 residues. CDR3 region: CASRAGRRYEQYF. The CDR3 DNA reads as TGTGCCAGCAGGGCGGGTCGACGTTACGAGCAGTACTTC.

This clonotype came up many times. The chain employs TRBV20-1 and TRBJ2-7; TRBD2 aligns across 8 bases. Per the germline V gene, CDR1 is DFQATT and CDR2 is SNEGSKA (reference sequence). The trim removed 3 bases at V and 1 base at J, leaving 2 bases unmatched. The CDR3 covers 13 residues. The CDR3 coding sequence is TGCAGTGCTAGCGGGACTAGATCCTACGAGCAGTACTTC. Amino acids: CSASGTRSYEQYF.

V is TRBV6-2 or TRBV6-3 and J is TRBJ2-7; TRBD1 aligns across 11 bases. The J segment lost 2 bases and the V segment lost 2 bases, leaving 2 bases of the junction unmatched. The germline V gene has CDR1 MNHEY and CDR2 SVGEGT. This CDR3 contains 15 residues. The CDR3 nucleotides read TGTGCCAGCAGTTACAGGGACAGGGGGACCTACGAGCAGTACTTC. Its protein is CASSYRDRGTYEQYF.

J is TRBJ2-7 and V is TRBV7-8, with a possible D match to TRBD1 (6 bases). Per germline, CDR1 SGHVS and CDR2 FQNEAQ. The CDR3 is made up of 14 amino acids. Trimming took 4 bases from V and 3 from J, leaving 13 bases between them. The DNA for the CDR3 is TGTGCCAGCAGCTCTGAGGGGGTAGGCTACGAGCAGTACTTC. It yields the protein CASSSEGVGYEQYF.

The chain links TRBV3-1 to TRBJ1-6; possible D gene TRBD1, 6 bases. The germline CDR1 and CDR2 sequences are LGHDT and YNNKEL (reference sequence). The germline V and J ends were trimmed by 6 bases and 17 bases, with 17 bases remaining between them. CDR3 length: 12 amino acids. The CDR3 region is CASRGGTGPFHF. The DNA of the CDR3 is TGTGCCAGCAGGGGCGGAACAGGGCCCTTCCACTTT.

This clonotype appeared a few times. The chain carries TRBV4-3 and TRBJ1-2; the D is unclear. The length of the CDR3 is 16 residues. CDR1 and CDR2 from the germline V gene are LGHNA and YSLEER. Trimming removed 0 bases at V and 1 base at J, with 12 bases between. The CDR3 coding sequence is TGCGCCAGCAGCCAAGATATACAGAGCAATAACTATGGCTACACCTTC. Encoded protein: CASSQDIQSNNYGYTF.

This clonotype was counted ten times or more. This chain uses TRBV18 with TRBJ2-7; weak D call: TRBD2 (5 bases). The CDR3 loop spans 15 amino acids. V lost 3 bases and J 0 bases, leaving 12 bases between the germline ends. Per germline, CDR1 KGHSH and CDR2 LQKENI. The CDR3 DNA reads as TGTGCCAGCTCACCGTCCAGGAGCGGCTCCTACGAGCAGTACTTC. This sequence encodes CASSPSRSGSYEQYF.

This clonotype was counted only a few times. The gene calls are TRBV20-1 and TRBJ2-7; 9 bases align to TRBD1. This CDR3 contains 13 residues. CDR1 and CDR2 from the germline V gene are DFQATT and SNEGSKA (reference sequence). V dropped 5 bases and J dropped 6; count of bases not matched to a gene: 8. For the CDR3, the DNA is TGCAGTGCTTCCACAGGGGGCATAGGCGAGCAGTACTTC. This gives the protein CSASTGGIGEQYF.

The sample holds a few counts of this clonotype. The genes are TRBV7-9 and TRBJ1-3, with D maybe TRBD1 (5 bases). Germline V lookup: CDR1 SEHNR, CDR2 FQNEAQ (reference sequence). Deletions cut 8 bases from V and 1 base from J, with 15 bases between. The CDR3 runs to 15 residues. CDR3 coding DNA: TGTGCCAGCGGGGCAGGGTGGATGTCTGGAAACACCATATATTTT. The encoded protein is CASGAGWMSGNTIYF.

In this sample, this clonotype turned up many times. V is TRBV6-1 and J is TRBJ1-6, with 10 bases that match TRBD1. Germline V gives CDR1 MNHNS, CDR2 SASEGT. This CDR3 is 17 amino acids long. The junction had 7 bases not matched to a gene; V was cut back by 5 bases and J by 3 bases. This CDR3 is CASSHPGTGVYNSPLHF. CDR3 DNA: TGTGCCAGCAGTCACCCCGGGACAGGGGTCTATAATTCACCCCTCCACTTT.

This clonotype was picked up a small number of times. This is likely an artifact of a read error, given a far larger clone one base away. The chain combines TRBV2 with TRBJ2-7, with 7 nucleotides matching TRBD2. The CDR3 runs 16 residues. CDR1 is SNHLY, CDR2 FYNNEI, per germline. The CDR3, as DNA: TGTGCCAGCAGCTTAGTCGGGGGGTCCGGGTACTACAAGCAGTACTTC. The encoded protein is CASSLVGGSGYYKQYF.

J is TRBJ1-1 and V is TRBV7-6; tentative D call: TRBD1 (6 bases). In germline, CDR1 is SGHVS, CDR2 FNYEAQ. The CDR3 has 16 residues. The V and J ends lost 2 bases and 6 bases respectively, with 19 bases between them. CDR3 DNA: TGTGCCAGCAGCTTAAGAGGTTACAGGGAGATCTCTGAAGCTTTCTTT. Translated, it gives CASSLRGYREISEAFF.

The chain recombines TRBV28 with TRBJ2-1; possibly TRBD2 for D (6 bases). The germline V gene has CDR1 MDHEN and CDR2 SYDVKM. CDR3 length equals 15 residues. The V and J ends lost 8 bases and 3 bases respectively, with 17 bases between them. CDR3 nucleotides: TGTGCCAGCGGGGGTGGCGGGGCACACTACAATGAGCAGTTCTTC. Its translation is CASGGGGAHYNEQFF.